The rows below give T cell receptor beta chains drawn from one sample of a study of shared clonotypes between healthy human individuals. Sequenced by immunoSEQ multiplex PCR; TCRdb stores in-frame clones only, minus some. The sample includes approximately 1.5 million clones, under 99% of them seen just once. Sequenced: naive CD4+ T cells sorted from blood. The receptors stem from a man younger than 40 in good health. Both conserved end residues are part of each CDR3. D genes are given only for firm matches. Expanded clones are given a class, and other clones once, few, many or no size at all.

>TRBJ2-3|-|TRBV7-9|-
TGTGCCAGCAGCTCTAGACAGACAAGCACAGATACGCAGTATTTT
CASSSRQTSTDTQYF
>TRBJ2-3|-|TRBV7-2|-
TGTGCCAGCAGCTTAGGTACAGATACGCAGTATTTT
CASSLGTDTQYF
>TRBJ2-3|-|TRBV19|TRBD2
TGTGCCAGTAGTCTCATAAACACCGGACTAGCGGTGACGCAGTATTTT
CASSLINTGLAVTQYF
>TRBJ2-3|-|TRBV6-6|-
TGTGCCAGCAGTTCACTCGGACAGTCATGGGCAGATACGCAGTATTTT
CASSSLGQSWADTQYF
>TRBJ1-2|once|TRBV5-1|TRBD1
TGCGCCAGCAGTCCGGGACAGGACGGCGGCTACACCTTC
CASSPGQDGGYTF
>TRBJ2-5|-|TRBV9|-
TGTGCCAGCAGCGTAGACCCGGCGGATGAGACCCAGTACTTC
CASSVDPADETQYF
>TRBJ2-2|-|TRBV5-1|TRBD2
TGCGCCAGCAGCTCGGGACTAGCATATTACGCGAACACCGGGGAGCTGTTTTTT
CASSSGLAYYANTGELFF
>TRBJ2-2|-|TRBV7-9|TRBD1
TGTGCCAGCAGCCGACCGGGACAGTTCACCGGGGAGCTGTTTTTT
CASSRPGQFTGELFF
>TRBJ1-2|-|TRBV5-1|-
TGCGCCAGCAGCTTGGCAGACCGAGGGGGCTATGGCTACACCTTC
CASSLADRGGYGYTF
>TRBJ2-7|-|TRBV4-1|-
TGCGCCAGCAGCCAAGCCTCCGGACAGACTAACTACGAGCAGTACTTC
CASSQASGQTNYEQYF
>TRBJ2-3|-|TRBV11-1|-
TGTGCCAGCAGCCCCTTAGCGCCACTAGATACGCAGTATTTT
CASSPLAPLDTQYF
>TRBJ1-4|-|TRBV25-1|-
TGTGCCAGCAGTGAACCGGGGCGAACTAATGAAAAACTGTTTTTT
CASSEPGRTNEKLFF
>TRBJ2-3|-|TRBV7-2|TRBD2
TGTGCCAGCAGTTCCGGGACTAGCGGGAGAGGTACGCAGTATTTT
CASSSGTSGRGTQYF
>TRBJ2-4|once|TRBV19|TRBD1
TGTGCCAGTTCAGCTAGACAGGGGATAAACATTCAGTACTTC
CASSARQGINIQYF
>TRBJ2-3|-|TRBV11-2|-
TGTGCCAGCAGCTTAGTTAATCCAGGGTTGGGAGATACGCAGTATTTT
CASSLVNPGLGDTQYF
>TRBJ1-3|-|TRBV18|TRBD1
TGTGCCAGCTCATCCGGGACAGGGTCCGGAAACACCATATATTTT
CASSSGTGSGNTIYF
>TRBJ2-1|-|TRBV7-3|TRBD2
TGTGCCAGCAGCTCGGGACTAGCTGTCTACAATGAGCAGTTCTTC
CASSSGLAVYNEQFF
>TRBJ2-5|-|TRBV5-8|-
TGTGCCAGCACCAAGGGCCAAACCGGCCCGGAGACCCAGTACTTC
CASTKGQTGPETQYF
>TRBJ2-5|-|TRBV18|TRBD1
TGTGCCAGCTCACCAAACAGGGGAGAGGGAGAGACCCAGTACTTC
CASSPNRGEGETQYF
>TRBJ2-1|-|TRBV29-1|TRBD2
TGCAGCGTTTCCGGGCGAAAGACTAGCGGGTCCAATGAGCAGTTCTTC
CSVSGRKTSGSNEQFF
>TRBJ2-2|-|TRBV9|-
TGTGCCAGCAGCGTAGCTGGTGGTAGCGAGGTCGGGGAGCTGTTTTTT
CASSVAGGSEVGELFF
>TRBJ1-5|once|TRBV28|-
TGTGCCGGCAAGGGGAGTGGCAATCAGCCCCAGCATTTT
CAGKGSGNQPQHF
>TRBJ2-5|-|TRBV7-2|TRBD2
TGTGCCAGCAGCTTGACGGGAGGGAGTCAAGAGACCCAGTACTTC
CASSLTGGSQETQYF
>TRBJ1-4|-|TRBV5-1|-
TGCGCCAGCAGCAGCGGGACGGGAAATAATGAAAAACTGTTTTTT
CASSSGTGNNEKLFF
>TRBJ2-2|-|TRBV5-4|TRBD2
TGTGCCAGCAGCTCGGGACTAGCGGGTAGAAACACCGGGGAGCTGTTTTTT
CASSSGLAGRNTGELFF
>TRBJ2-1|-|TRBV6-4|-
TGTGCCAGCAGTGAATCCCCCTACAATGAGCAGTTCTTC
CASSESPYNEQFF
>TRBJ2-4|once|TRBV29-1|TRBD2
TGCAGCGTTGTTTATCCAGCGGGAGCGACGATAGCCAAAAACATTCAGTACTTC
CSVVYPAGATIAKNIQYF
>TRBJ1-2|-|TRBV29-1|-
TGCAGCGTTCCGGCGGGCTATGGCTACACCTTC
CSVPAGYGYTF
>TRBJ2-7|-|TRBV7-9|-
TGTGCCAGCAGCTTGGAGGTCCCCGAGCAGTACTTC
CASSLEVPEQYF
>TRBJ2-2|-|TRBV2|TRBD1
TGTGCCAGCACCCCCACAGGGGCGGCCGGGGAGCTGTTTTTT
CASTPTGAAGELFF
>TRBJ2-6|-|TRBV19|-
TGTGCCAGTACCTTGATGACAGGTCGATTTCAATCTGGGGCCAACGTCCTGACTTTC
CASTLMTGRFQSGANVLTF
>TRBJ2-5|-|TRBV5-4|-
TGTGCCAGCAGGGGGGCTTCTTCGGGGGAGACCCAGTACTTC
CASRGASSGETQYF
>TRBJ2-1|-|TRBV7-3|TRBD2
TGTGCCAGCAGCCCACGGGGCGGGACTAGCGGGCTCGATGAGCAGTTCTTC
CASSPRGGTSGLDEQFF
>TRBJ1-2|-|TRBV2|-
TGTGCCAGCAGTGAAGGGGCACTAAACTATGGCTACACCTTC
CASSEGALNYGYTF
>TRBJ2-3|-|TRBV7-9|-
TGTGCCAGCAGCTGGGACACATCCACAGATACGCAGTATTTT
CASSWDTSTDTQYF
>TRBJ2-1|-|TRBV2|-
TGTGCCAGCAGTCTCGACTCGCTCTACAATGAGCAGTTCTTC
CASSLDSLYNEQFF
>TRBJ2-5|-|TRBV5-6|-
TGTGCCAGCAGCTTGTCAGGGTCGGAGACCCAGTACTTC
CASSLSGSETQYF
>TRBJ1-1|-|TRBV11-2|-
TGTGCCAGCAGCTTGAGGGGCATCACTGAAGCTTTCTTT
CASSLRGITEAFF
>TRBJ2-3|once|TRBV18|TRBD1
TGTGCCAGCTCACGAGGGACAGGGAATATTGTATCCCCCACAGATACGCAGTATTTT
CASSRGTGNIVSPTDTQYF
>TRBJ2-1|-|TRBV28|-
TGTGCCAGCAGGAGTTACAGAGAGCAGTTCTTC
CASRSYREQFF
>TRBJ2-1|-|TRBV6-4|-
TGTGCCAGCAGTGACTCGCCAGCCGGCTACTACAATGAGCAGTTCTTC
CASSDSPAGYYNEQFF
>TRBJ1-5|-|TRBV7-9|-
TGTGCCAGCAGCTTAGGACGGTGGGCGCCTTATAGCAATCAGCCCCAGCATTTT
CASSLGRWAPYSNQPQHF